These 29 T cell receptor beta chains share one sample of origin, sequenced in a study of cytomegalovirus exposure and HLA in healthy donors (dated by TCRdb to between 2016 and 2019). Libraries were built with the immunoSEQ multiplex PCR assay. A mixture of 60 forward primers for TCR Vbeta segments and 13 reverse primers for TCR Jbeta segments was used in the multiplex PCR. TCRdb re-hosts the immuneACCESS table, in-frame sequences only. Its copies lack some clones; in the studies checked, an unresolved V gene accounts for under half of them, and the cause for the rest is not known. This sample holds about 130,000 clones; 70% to 85% were observed only once. Clones ranked in the top ten supply approximately 3.9% of the sample. The sample taken for sequencing was PBMCs. All receptors come from a man in his forties in good health and CMV-seropositive.

This clone was counted once. The rearrangement links TRBV5-5 to TRBJ2-7; 9 bases line up with TRBD2. In germline, CDR1 is SGHKS, CDR2 YYEKEE (reference sequence). This CDR3 contains 14 residues. Losses at the gene ends were 0 bases for V and 4 bases for J; bases not matched to a gene: 2. The CDR3 protein is CASSLGLADYEQYF. Written as DNA, the CDR3 is TGTGCCAGCAGCTTGGGACTAGCGGATTACGAGCAGTACTTC.

The genes are TRBV7-6 and TRBJ2-7; D may be TRBD2 (5 bases). CDR3 length: 16 residues. Trimming left V 5 bases short and J 2 bases short, with 19 bases between. In germline, CDR1 is SGHVS, CDR2 FNYEAQ. The CDR3 DNA reads as TGTGCCAGCAGCCCTTCCGAGGGCTTCCGCGCCTACGAGCAGTACTTC. Protein sequence: CASSPSEGFRAYEQYF.

The rearrangement joins TRBV27 to TRBJ2-5, with D maybe TRBD2 (6 bases). Trimming stripped 2 bases from V and 4 bases from J, with 14 bases between. The CDR3 loop spans 15 amino acids. Germline V CDR1 and CDR2: MNHEY, SMNVEV (reference sequence). The CDR3: CASSLISGGLETQYF. In DNA form, the CDR3 reads TGTGCCAGCAGTTTAATTTCCGGGGGTTTAGAGACCCAGTACTTC.

In the case of this clone: One end of the junction fails to match germline, which may point to a read error. The chain uses TRBV29-1 and TRBJ2-2; TRBD2 agrees at 8 bases. The CDR3 has 14 amino acids. Germline V CDR1 and CDR2: SQVTM, ANQGSEA. For the CDR3, the DNA is TGCACCGTTTACCCGGGGGGGGCCACCGGGGAGCTGTTTTTT. Encoded protein: CTVYPGGATGELFF.

The chain employs TRBV5-8 and TRBJ1-2; 10 bases map to TRBD1. Unmatched junction bases numbered 3, after V lost 5 bases and J lost 2 bases. The V gene's germline CDR1 is SGHTS and CDR2 YDEGEE. CDR3 length equals 14 residues. In DNA, the CDR3 is TGTGCCAGCAGACCGGACAGGGGGAACTATGGCTACACCTTC. Its protein is CASRPDRGNYGYTF. Full variable domain (rest looked up from reference TRBV5-8 and TRBJ1-2): EAGVTQSPTHLIKTRGQQATLRCSPISGHTSVYWYQQALGLGLQFLLWYDEGEERNRGNFPPRFSGRQFPNYSSELNVNALELEDSALYLCASRPDRGNYGYTFGSGTRLTVV.

This rearrangement joins TRBV7-2 to TRBJ2-7, with TRBD1 identical over 10 bases. The length of the CDR3 is 15 residues. Trimming at V came to 3 bases and at J to 2 bases, leaving 4 bases not matched to a gene. Per germline, CDR1 SGHTA and CDR2 FQGNSA. The CDR3 reads CASSFLGQGAYEQYF. DNA for the CDR3: TGTGCCAGCAGCTTCTTAGGACAGGGGGCCTACGAGCAGTACTTC.

The CDR3 loop is CASSLEGVSGQPQHF. In DNA, the CDR3 is TGTGCCAGCAGCTTAGAAGGGGTTAGTGGTCAGCCCCAGCATTTT. The chain links TRBV7-2 to TRBJ1-5; weak D call: TRBD1 (5 bases). Germline CDR1 and CDR2: SGHTA and FQGNSA. V lost 1 base to trimming and J lost 6 bases, with 13 bases between them. This CDR3 has 15 residues.

J is TRBJ2-1 and V is TRBV6-5; possible D gene TRBD2, 6 bases. From germline, CDR1 is MNHEY and CDR2 SVGAGI. Trimming took 6 bases from V and 6 from J, leaving 15 bases between them. This CDR3 spans 14 amino acids. Written as DNA, the CDR3 is TGTGCCAGCAGGGGACTTTTAGTGGGCAATGAGCAGTTCTTC. Translating it yields CASRGLLVGNEQFF.

The gene calls are TRBV19 and TRBJ2-6; maybe TRBD2 (5 bases). V gave up 3 bases and J gave up 9 bases, with 18 bases separating them. Germline CDR1 is LNHDA and CDR2 is SQIVND (reference sequence). This CDR3 contains 16 residues. The chain's CDR3 is CASSMGGPVDSNVLTF. The CDR3 DNA reads as TGTGCCAGTAGTATGGGCGGGCCGGTCGATAGCAACGTCCTGACTTTC.

This clone was recorded a few times. The chain has TRBV7-2 and TRBJ1-4; no firm D call. The CDR3 length is 13 residues. Trimming left V 2 bases short and J 11 bases short, with 12 bases between. Germline assignment: CDR1 SGHTA and CDR2 FQGNSA. The CDR3 DNA follows: TGTGCCAGCAGCTTAATCGGGATAGGGAAACTGTTTTTT. Its protein is CASSLIGIGKLFF.

This chain links TRBV14 with TRBJ2-2; 8 bases fit TRBD1. Per the germline V gene, CDR1 is SGHDN and CDR2 is FVKESK. The junction had 8 bases not matched to a gene; V was cut back by 8 bases and J by 6 bases. The CDR3 is made up of 14 amino acids. The chain's CDR3 is CASSGQGLAGELFF. DNA of the CDR3: TGTGCCAGCTCTGGACAGGGTCTGGCCGGGGAGCTGTTTTTT.

The chain links TRBV5-1 to TRBJ2-7; TRBD2 might be the D (6 bases). V was shortened by 4 bases and J by 4 bases, with 12 bases between the two germline ends. The CDR3 has 13 residues. Germline assignment: CDR1 SGHRS and CDR2 YFSETQ. CDR3 sequence (DNA): TGCGCCAGCAGCCCTTTGACTAGTTACGAGCAGTACTTC. Translating gives CASSPLTSYEQYF.

This clone was found once. V usage is TRBV9 and J usage is TRBJ2-3; TRBD2 matches at 9 bases. V lost 2 bases, J lost 4 bases, and 5 bases stayed unmatched. The V gene's germline CDR1 is SGDLS and CDR2 YYNGEE. CDR3 length: 15 residues. In nucleotides, the CDR3 is TGTGCCAGCAGCGTTGGCGGGGGGGCCCCAGATACGCAGTATTTT. Protein sequence: CASSVGGGAPDTQYF.

The chain carries TRBV7-8 and TRBJ1-2, with 9 nucleotides matching TRBD1. V lost 5 bases, J lost 0 bases, and 10 bases stayed unmatched. Germline V gene data show CDR1 as SGHVS and CDR2 as FQNEAQ. This CDR3 contains 17 residues. For the CDR3, the DNA is TGTGCCAGCAGCACTAAACCGCGACAGGGGGCTAACTATGGCTACACCTTC. It is translated as CASSTKPRQGANYGYTF.

V usage is TRBV5-6 and J usage is TRBJ2-3; TRBD2 aligns across 10 bases. After removal of 6 bases from V and 3 bases from J, the junction contained 7 bases not matched to a gene. The CDR3 consists of 15 residues. Germline V gene lookup returns CDR1 SGHDT and CDR2 YYEEEE. This chain's CDR3 is CASKPSGRGTDTQYF. In DNA form, the CDR3 reads TGTGCCAGCAAACCCAGCGGGAGGGGAACAGATACGCAGTATTTT.

V gene TRBV15 combines with J gene TRBJ1-5; D is unresolved. The V gene's germline CDR1 is LNHNV and CDR2 YYDKDF (reference sequence). V was clipped by 5 bases and J by 1 base, with 6 bases between them. The CDR3 is made up of 13 amino acids. The CDR3 DNA sequence: TGTGCCACCAGCTCCTTCAGCAATCAGCCCCAGCATTTT. This encodes CATSSFSNQPQHF.

In DNA form, the CDR3 reads TGTGCCAGCAGGGGGGGGACTAGCGGGGCCAATGAGCAGTTCTTC. Its translation: CASRGGTSGANEQFF. J is TRBJ2-1 and V is TRBV27, with 13 bases that match TRBD2. The junction had 5 bases not matched to a gene; V was cut back by 6 bases and J by 6 bases. The CDR3 totals 15 residues. Germline lookup yields CDR1 MNHEY and CDR2 SMNVEV (reference sequence).

The V call is TRBV27, the J call TRBJ2-1; TRBD1 matches at 7 bases. CDR3 length: 15 residues. After removal of 6 bases from V and 0 bases from J, the junction contained 5 bases not matched to a gene. CDR1 and CDR2 from the germline V gene are MNHEY and SMNVEV (reference sequence). The CDR3 reads CASSLDRSSYNEQFF. The CDR3 nucleotides are TGTGCCAGCAGCCTGGACAGGAGCTCCTACAATGAGCAGTTCTTC.

The DNA for the CDR3 is TGCGCCAGCAGCCAGACAGGGGGCGCCAACTATGGCTACACCTTC. Its translation: CASSQTGGANYGYTF. The rearrangement links TRBV4-1 to TRBJ1-2, with 10 positions matching TRBD1. Germline trimming cut 3 bases from V and 2 bases from J; bases unmatched to any gene: 3. There are 15 residues in the CDR3. The germline CDR1 and CDR2 sequences are MGHRA and YSYEKL.

The chain carries TRBV10-3 and TRBJ1-1; possibly TRBD1 for D (5 bases). Germline V gene lookup returns CDR1 ENHRY and CDR2 SYGVKD. The CDR3 contains 14 residues. The V end lost 0 bases, the J end lost 5 bases, and 10 bases lay between the germline ends. The CDR3 protein is CAISESSGVTEAFF. CDR3 nucleotides: TGTGCCATCAGTGAGTCCTCGGGGGTTACTGAAGCTTTCTTT.

CDR3 loop: CASSFRREGLLETQYF. CDR3 in DNA: TGTGCCAGCAGCTTCCGGCGGGAGGGCTTATTAGAGACCCAGTACTTC. The chain employs TRBV11-1 and TRBJ2-5, with 9 bases identical to TRBD2. The CDR3 has 16 amino acids. Germline CDR1 and CDR2: SGHAT and FQDESV (reference sequence). V dropped 3 bases and J dropped 4; count of bases not matched to a gene: 9.

The V gene is TRBV28, the J gene TRBJ2-3; D possibly corresponds to TRBD2 (6 bases). This CDR3 is 18 amino acids long. Germline CDR1 is MDHEN and CDR2 is SYDVKM. Deletions cut 6 bases from V and 4 bases from J, with 26 bases between. CDR3 nucleotides: TGTGCCAGCAGCCTACGCGGTTATCCCCGCGGAGGGGCAGATACGCAGTATTTT. This translates into CASSLRGYPRGGADTQYF.

The J gene is TRBJ1-3, the V gene TRBV19; maybe TRBD1 (5 bases). The CDR3 runs 15 residues. Trimming removed 6 bases at V and 4 bases at J, with 16 bases between. CDR1 LNHDA and CDR2 SQIVND come from the germline V gene (reference sequence). The DNA for the CDR3 is TGTGCCAGTAGGTTCGGACACGGTAAAGGAAACACCATATATTTT. It specifies CASRFGHGKGNTIYF.

The J gene is TRBJ1-5, the V gene TRBV9, with a possible D match to TRBD1 (5 bases). Between the trimmed V and J ends, which lost 0 bases and 1 base, there was a span of 5 bases. Germline-derived CDR1 and CDR2 are SGDLS and YYNGEE. The CDR3 totals 14 residues. This chain's CDR3 is CASSVAGSNQPQHF. In DNA, the CDR3 is TGTGCCAGCAGCGTAGCAGGGAGCAATCAGCCCCAGCATTTT. Full variable domain (rest looked up from reference TRBV9 and TRBJ1-5): DSGVTQTPKHLITATGQRVTLRCSPRSGDLSVYWYQQSLDQGLQFLIQYYNGEERAKGNILERFSAQQFPDLHSELNLSSLELGDSALYFCASSVAGSNQPQHFGDGTRLSIL.

This clone was observed a handful of times. V gene TRBV18 combines with J gene TRBJ1-2, with D possibly being TRBD1 (5 bases). The CDR3 has 16 residues. Per germline, CDR1 KGHSH and CDR2 LQKENI. The V gene lost 3 bases and the J gene lost 0 bases, with 14 bases spanning the gap. The CDR3 protein is CASSPRVTAANYGYTF. CDR3 nucleotide sequence: TGTGCCAGCTCACCCAGAGTGACAGCCGCTAACTATGGCTACACCTTC.

The V call is TRBV30, the J call TRBJ1-2; unclear D gene. Germline loops: CDR1 GTSNPN, CDR2 SVGIG (reference sequence). V shed 3 bases and J shed 3 bases, with 8 bases lying between them. The CDR3 extends over 12 amino acids. DNA for the CDR3: TGTGCCTGGAGGGGGAGGGACTATGGCTACACCTTC. Its translation is CAWRGRDYGYTF.

This clone was detected only a few times. J is TRBJ2-6 and V is TRBV19, with D unclear. V was pared by 1 base and J by 0 bases, with 4 bases between. This CDR3 comprises 15 residues. The germline V gene has CDR1 LNHDA and CDR2 SQIVND (reference sequence). CDR3 coding DNA: TGTGCCAGTAGTATAGCAGGCTCTGGGGCCAACGTCCTGACTTTC. Its translation is CASSIAGSGANVLTF.

CDR3 sequence (DNA): TGCGCCAGCAGGCAAAATCCACTCCGTAATGAAAAACTGTTTTTT. It yields the protein CASRQNPLRNEKLFF. This chain joins TRBV4-1 and TRBJ1-4, with D unresolved. Trimming removed 6 bases at V and 4 bases at J, with 15 bases between. This CDR3 contains 15 residues. Germline V gene data show CDR1 as MGHRA and CDR2 as YSYEKL.

This clone showed up just a few times. V is TRBV2 and J is TRBJ1-6, with D possibly being TRBD1 (6 bases). This CDR3 comprises 15 residues. Germline values: CDR1 SNHLY, CDR2 FYNNEI. Trimming cost V 2 bases and J 7 bases, with 12 bases left between them. DNA for the CDR3: TGTGCCAGCAGTGAACGGGGGGCAGAAAATTCACCCCTCCACTTT. It translates to CASSERGAENSPLHF. The full variable domain, with the rest looked up from reference TRBV2 and TRBJ1-6, is EPEVTQTPSHQVTQMGQEVILRCVPISNHLYFYWYRQILGQKVEFLVSFYNNEISEKSEIFDDQFSVERPDGSNFTLKIRSTKLEDSAMYFCASSERGAENSPLHFGNGTRLTVT.